A single sample is the source of the 6 T cell receptor beta chains below, sequenced in a study of blood T cell repertoires in COVID-19. TCRdb keeps only in-frame clones here, not all; method: immunoSEQ multiplex PCR. Found here are some 340,000 clones, roughly 90% of them singletons; the top ten hold less than 4%. The sequenced sample consisted of PBMCs or T cells enriched from blood (not recorded which). Source of these receptors: a woman under 40 who had been exposed to COVID-19.

The genes are TRBV19 and TRBJ2-7; 9 bases agree with TRBD2. In germline, CDR1 is LNHDA, CDR2 SQIVND (reference sequence). CDR3 length equals 13 residues. The ends lost 4 bases at V and 2 bases at J; junction bases unmatched: 0. The CDR3 DNA reads as TGTGCCAGTAGTAGCGGGGGGGCCTACGAGCAGTACTTC. Translation gives CASSSGGAYEQYF. Variable domain in full (rest from reference TRBV19 and TRBJ2-7): DGGITQSPKYLFRKEGQNVTLSCEQNLNHDAMYWYRQDPGQGLRLIYYSQIVNDFQKGDIAEGYSVSREKKESFPLTVTSAQKNPTAFYLCASSSGGAYEQYFGPGTRLTVT.

V usage is TRBV12-3 or TRBV12-4 and J usage is TRBJ2-3, with a possible D match to TRBD1 (6 bases). The CDR3 is 13 amino acids. V lost 0 bases, J lost 11 bases, and 12 bases lay in between. CDR3 bases: TGTGCCAGCAGTTTAGCCCGGGACACCCAGCAGTATTTT. Translated, it gives CASSLARDTQQYF.

CDR3 amino acids: CASSREETQYF. Here the CDR3 DNA reads TGTGCCAGCAGCCGAGAAGAGACCCAGTACTTC. J is TRBJ2-5 and V is TRBV3-1 (or the pseudogene TRBV3-2); unclear D gene. Germline loops: CDR1 LGHDT, CDR2 YNNKEL (reference sequence). The V end was cut by 4 bases, the J end by 3 bases, with 3 bases between. There are 11 residues in the CDR3.

This sequence joins TRBV2 and TRBJ2-1; D remains ambiguous. Trimming cost V 7 bases and J 3 bases, with 16 bases left between them. Germline V gene data show CDR1 as SNHLY and CDR2 as FYNNEI. The CDR3 covers 15 residues. The CDR3: CASNRVADRYNEQFF. The CDR3 nucleotides are TGTGCCAGCAACCGGGTGGCGGATCGCTACAATGAGCAGTTCTTC.

The gene calls are TRBV3-1 (or the pseudogene TRBV3-2) and TRBJ2-3; possible D gene TRBD2, 6 bases. CDR3 length equals 15 residues. Germline assignment: CDR1 LGHDT and CDR2 YNNKEL (reference sequence). With 4 bases removed from V and 1 base from J, the gap between germline ends came to 12 bases. The CDR3 DNA follows: TGTGCCAGCAGCCTACGACCGGGGGGCACAGATACGCAGTATTTT. Amino acids: CASSLRPGGTDTQYF.

The chain couples TRBV19 to TRBJ1-2, with TRBD1 matching over 7 bases. Germline V CDR1 and CDR2: LNHDA, SQIVND (reference sequence). Trimming removed 4 bases from V and 6 bases from J; junction bases left unmatched: 5. The CDR3 is made up of 13 amino acids. CDR3 sequence reads: CASSNRGADGYTF. The CDR3 nucleotides are TGTGCCAGTAGTAACAGGGGAGCGGATGGCTACACCTTC.